The 12 T cell receptor beta chains reported below all come from one sample, sequenced in a study of cytomegalovirus exposure and HLA in healthy donors. PCR used 60 Vbeta primers and 13 Jbeta primers. Assay used: immunoSEQ multiplex PCR; TCRdb lists only in-frame clones, some missing. The data hold 220,000 or so clones, with 70% to 85% observed a single time. The source material was PBMCs. The receptors originated from a male donor in good health and CMV-seronegative.

This chain joins TRBV28 and TRBJ2-5, with D uncertain. The CDR3 spans 14 residues. Germline V gene data show CDR1 as MDHEN and CDR2 as SYDVKM. V shed 6 bases and J shed 2 bases, with 13 bases lying between them. The CDR3 spells CASRARPQQETQYF. CDR3 DNA: TGTGCCAGCAGGGCCAGGCCCCAACAAGAGACCCAGTACTTC.

The chain employs TRBV9 and TRBJ2-5; 10 bases match TRBD1. V was pared by 4 bases and J by 3 bases, with 9 bases of the junction left unmatched. The length of the CDR3 is 16 residues. Germline V gene data show CDR1 as SGDLS and CDR2 as YYNGEE. The CDR3 sequence is CASSFSTGTGEETQYF. Written as DNA, the CDR3 is TGTGCCAGCAGCTTCTCGACGGGGACAGGGGAAGAGACCCAGTACTTC.

The chain uses TRBV11-1 and TRBJ2-3; 14 bases fit TRBD2. CDR3 size: 16 residues. Germline V gene sequence: CDR1 SGHAT, CDR2 FQDESV (reference sequence). The ends lost 6 bases at V and 8 bases at J; junction bases unmatched: 10. The CDR3 protein is CASSRLAGGPRGTQYF. CDR3 in DNA: TGTGCCAGCAGTCGACTAGCGGGAGGGCCGAGAGGTACGCAGTATTTT.

The V gene is TRBV5-4, the J gene TRBJ2-1; TRBD2 matches at 9 bases. This CDR3 spans 18 amino acids. V gave up 4 bases and J gave up 4 bases; unmatched junction bases: 15. Germline V gene data show CDR1 as SGHNT and CDR2 as YYREEE (reference sequence). CDR3 bases: TGTGCCAGCAGCCCCGTTGGGCTAGCGGGACATTCGTACAATGAGCAGTTCTTC. It codes for CASSPVGLAGHSYNEQFF.

The chain uses TRBV6-5 and TRBJ2-7; 9 bases are a match to TRBD1. Germline trimming cut 6 bases from V and 4 bases from J; bases unmatched to any gene: 7. Germline CDR1 is MNHEY and CDR2 is SVGAGI. This CDR3 has 14 residues. The CDR3 DNA sequence: TGTGCCAGCAGCGCCGGGACAGGGTTTTACGAGCAGTACTTC. Translating it yields CASSAGTGFYEQYF.

The V call is TRBV14, the J call TRBJ2-7; 11 positions match TRBD2. Germline V gene data show CDR1 as SGHDN and CDR2 as FVKESK. The CDR3 consists of 16 residues. Trimming at V came to 1 base and at J to 3 bases, leaving 5 bases not matched to a gene. The chain's CDR3 is CASSQVGLAGLYEQYF. The CDR3 bases are TGTGCCAGCAGCCAAGTTGGACTAGCGGGCCTCTACGAGCAGTACTTC.

This chain joins TRBV6-5 and TRBJ2-7; 9 bases fit TRBD2. Trimming cost V 4 bases and J 2 bases; bases outside gene matches: 6. The germline V gene has CDR1 MNHEY and CDR2 SVGAGI. The CDR3 has 15 residues. This CDR3 reads CASSSPSGTAYEQYF. The CDR3 nucleotides read TGTGCCAGCAGTTCGCCTAGCGGGACGGCCTACGAGCAGTACTTC.

V is TRBV28 and J is TRBJ2-7; TRBD2 matches at 13 bases. V gave up 5 bases and J gave up 7 bases; unmatched junction bases: 17. The CDR3 is 18 amino acids. CDR1 MDHEN and CDR2 SYDVKM come from the germline V gene. The CDR3 DNA follows: TGTGCCAGCAGTCTTATGGGCCCCCCACTAGCGGGAGGGCGTGAGCAGTACTTC. Amino acids: CASSLMGPPLAGGREQYF.

The genes are TRBV29-1 and TRBJ2-7, with 12 bases identical to TRBD1. Germline V gene lookup returns CDR1 SQVTM and CDR2 ANQGSEA. J was trimmed by 5 bases and V by 3 bases; bases with no gene match: 5. The CDR3 covers 14 residues. CDR3 sequence reads: CSVDSGQGANEQYF. In DNA form, the CDR3 reads TGCAGCGTTGACTCGGGACAGGGGGCTAACGAGCAGTACTTC.

The chain couples TRBV19 to TRBJ2-1, with TRBD2 matching over 10 bases. The germline CDR1 and CDR2 sequences are LNHDA and SQIVND (reference sequence). The CDR3 length is 16 residues. J gave up 7 bases and V 1 base, and 7 bases lay outside the gene matches. The CDR3 loop is CASSIGGLAGVNEQFF. The CDR3 DNA reads TGTGCCAGTAGTATAGGAGGCCTAGCGGGAGTAAATGAGCAGTTCTTC. The full variable domain, with the rest looked up from reference TRBV19 and TRBJ2-1, is DGGITQSPKYLFRKEGQNVTLSCEQNLNHDAMYWYRQDPGQGLRLIYYSQIVNDFQKGDIAEGYSVSREKKESFPLTVTSAQKNPTAFYLCASSIGGLAGVNEQFFGPGTRLTVL.

V is TRBV7-3 and J is TRBJ2-7, with D possibly TRBD2 on 5 matching bases. V gave up 5 bases and J gave up 0 bases, with 11 bases separating them. The CDR3 totals 14 residues. Per germline, CDR1 SGHTA and CDR2 FQGTGA. The DNA of the CDR3 is TGTGCCAGCAGCCGGGATAGCAGCTCCTACGAGCAGTACTTC. It encodes CASSRDSSSYEQYF.

The J gene is TRBJ2-5, the V gene TRBV30; TRBD2 is a possible D gene (6 bases). Germline V gene lookup returns CDR1 GTSNPN and CDR2 SVGIG (reference sequence). The CDR3 has 13 residues. V was shortened by 2 bases and J by 5 bases, with 12 bases between the two germline ends. The CDR3 protein is CAWSYGRGETQYF. CDR3 coding DNA: TGTGCCTGGAGTTACGGGAGAGGTGAGACCCAGTACTTC.